Shown below are 14 T cell receptor beta chains from a single sample sequenced in a study of blood T cell repertoires in COVID-19. Profiling relied on immunoSEQ multiplex PCR, and the TCRdb table lists in-frame clones only, not all of them. Of 78,000 or so clones listed, around 90% are singletons. Specimen: peripheral blood. These receptors all stem from a woman aged 50 to 65 with acute or convalescent COVID-19.

This clone was seen once. V usage is TRBV2 and J usage is TRBJ2-7; TRBD1 might be the D (6 bases). The V gene's germline CDR1 is SNHLY and CDR2 FYNNEI. Trimming removed 6 bases at V and 7 bases at J, with 10 bases between. This CDR3 contains 11 residues. As DNA, the CDR3 is TGTGCCAGCAGAGGGGGTTTGGAGCAGTACTTC. Amino acids: CASRGGLEQYF.

This clone has just one count. V usage is TRBV4-3 and J usage is TRBJ1-6; no clear D. CDR1 is LGHNA, CDR2 YSLEER, per germline. The V gene lost 0 bases and the J gene lost 14 bases, with 17 bases spanning the gap. This CDR3 is built from 15 residues. CDR3 sequence reads: CASSQEFTGSRTLHF. CDR3 bases: TGCGCCAGCAGCCAAGAATTCACCGGGTCGAGAACCCTCCACTTT.

The chain couples TRBV2 to TRBJ2-5, with a weak D call TRBD2 (7 bases). Deletions cut 1 base from V and 7 bases from J, with 16 bases between. This CDR3 contains 15 residues. CDR1 and CDR2 (germline): SNHLY, FYNNEI. The CDR3 region is CASSEERGLRGTQYF. The CDR3 DNA sequence: TGTGCCAGCAGTGAAGAGCGGGGACTCAGGGGGACCCAGTACTTC. Combining the CDR3 with reference TRBV2 and TRBJ2-5 gives the whole variable domain EPEVTQTPSHQVTQMGQEVILRCVPISNHLYFYWYRQILGQKVEFLVSFYNNEISEKSEIFDDQFSVERPDGSNFTLKIRSTKLEDSAMYFCASSEERGLRGTQYFGPGTRLLVL.

The V call is TRBV7-8, the J call TRBJ1-4; tentative D call: TRBD1 (5 bases). Trimming took 5 bases from V and 1 from J, leaving 14 bases between them. Germline V gene sequence: CDR1 SGHVS, CDR2 FQNEAQ. The CDR3 has 16 amino acids. The CDR3 protein is CASSPTRGGTNEKLFF. The CDR3 DNA sequence: TGTGCCAGCAGCCCTACCCGCGGGGGAACTAATGAAAAACTGTTTTTT.

This CDR3 reads CAVKPNLGGNLETQYF. In DNA, the CDR3 is TGTGCCGTCAAACCAAATTTGGGGGGGAATTTGGAGACCCAGTACTTC. This rearrangement joins TRBV10-3 to TRBJ2-5, with TRBD2 identical over 7 bases. Germline-derived CDR1 and CDR2 are ENHRY and SYGVKD. The CDR3 spans 16 residues. With 11 bases clipped from V and 5 bases from J, the junction kept 20 bases outside the gene matches.

The genes are TRBV5-5 and TRBJ2-7; no clear D. Germline assignment: CDR1 SGHKS and CDR2 YYEKEE (reference sequence). The CDR3 loop spans 14 amino acids. Trimming pared 0 bases from V and 1 base from J, leaving 8 bases between. DNA of the CDR3: TGTGCCAGCAGCTTGGTTCCGGGTTCCTACGAGCAGTACTTC. Protein product: CASSLVPGSYEQYF.

The CDR3 coding sequence is TGTGCCAGCAGTTATCAGTCCAATCAGCCCCAGCATTTT. It translates to CASSYQSNQPQHF. The V gene is TRBV6-1, the J gene TRBJ1-5; D is unresolved. The CDR3 contains 13 residues. Trimming removed 5 bases from V and 3 bases from J, with 8 bases in between. Germline V lookup: CDR1 MNHNS, CDR2 SASEGT.

The chain has TRBV7-6 and TRBJ2-5; D may be TRBD2 (7 bases). The CDR3 consists of 16 residues. Germline loops: CDR1 SGHVS, CDR2 FNYEAQ. Trimming shortened V by 3 bases and J by 4 bases, and 18 bases separated the two germline ends. The CDR3 bases are TGTGCCAGCAGCTTCCCGACCCGGGGGGCCCGAGAGACCCAGTACTTC. Its protein product is CASSFPTRGARETQYF.

The V call is TRBV21-1, the J call TRBJ1-4; the D call TRBD1 from the table was never checked on the DNA. TRBV21-1 is a documented pseudogene. The CDR3 has 15 residues. CDR3 protein: CASSKAQVSWEKLFF. The CDR3 DNA is TGTGCCAGCAGCAAAGCGCAGGTTAGTTGGGAAAAACTGTTTTTT.

V usage is TRBV2 and J usage is TRBJ1-1; 7 bases fit TRBD1. The V segment lost 6 bases and the J segment 11 bases; nucleotides outside the gene matches: 12. The CDR3 is 13 amino acids. The germline gives CDR1 SNHLY, CDR2 FYNNEI. In nucleotides, the CDR3 is TGTGCCAGCAGCGACACAGGGGCAACGTACGCTTTCTTT. It yields the protein CASSDTGATYAFF.

The chain uses TRBV5-1 and TRBJ1-2, with 9 nucleotides matching TRBD1. Germline V gene data show CDR1 as SGHRS and CDR2 as YFSETQ. V lost 4 bases, J lost 7 bases, and 8 bases stayed unmatched. The CDR3 is made up of 14 amino acids. CDR3 coding DNA: TGCGCCAGCAGCCCGGGACAGGGTGTGACTGGCTACACCTTC. Translated, it gives CASSPGQGVTGYTF.

The chain joins TRBV5-1 to TRBJ1-1; D is perhaps TRBD1 (5 bases). Between the trimmed V and J ends, which lost 1 base and 0 bases, there was a span of 10 bases. CDR3 length: 15 amino acids. Per the germline V gene, CDR1 is SGHRS and CDR2 is YFSETQ. The CDR3 DNA follows: TGCGCCAGCAGCTTGACCACAGGACTGAACACTGAAGCTTTCTTT. It yields the protein CASSLTTGLNTEAFF.

The rearrangement joins TRBV28 to TRBJ1-5; D is unresolved. Per germline, CDR1 MDHEN and CDR2 SYDVKM. The CDR3 sequence is 12 residues long. The V end was cut by 6 bases, the J end by 6 bases, with 9 bases between. Here the CDR3 reads CASRVSGQPQHF. CDR3 nucleotide sequence: TGTGCCAGCAGGGTGTCAGGTCAGCCCCAGCATTTT.

The V and J genes are TRBV28 and TRBJ2-7; 10 bases are shared with TRBD2. The ends lost 4 bases at V and 2 bases at J; junction bases unmatched: 8. Germline V gene sequence: CDR1 MDHEN, CDR2 SYDVKM. The CDR3 sequence is 16 residues long. The DNA of the CDR3 is TGTGCCAGCAGTTCTGCCGGGACTAGCGCTACCTACGAGCAGTACTTC. Residues: CASSSAGTSATYEQYF.